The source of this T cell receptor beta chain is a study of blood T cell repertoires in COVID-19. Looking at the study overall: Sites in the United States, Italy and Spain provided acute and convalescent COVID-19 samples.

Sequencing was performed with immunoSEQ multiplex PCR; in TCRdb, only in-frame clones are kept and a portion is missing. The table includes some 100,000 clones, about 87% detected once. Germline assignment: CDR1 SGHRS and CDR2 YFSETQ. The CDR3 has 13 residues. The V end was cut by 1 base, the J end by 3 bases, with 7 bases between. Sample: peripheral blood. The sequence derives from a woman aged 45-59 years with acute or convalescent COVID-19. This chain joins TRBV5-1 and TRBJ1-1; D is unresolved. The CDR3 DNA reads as TGCGCCAGCAGCTTGCAAGAGGACACTGAAGCTTTCTTT. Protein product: CASSLQEDTEAFF.